This T cell receptor beta chain was sequenced during a study of beta chain features in type 1 diabetes. Overall study: Examination of sorted cells across all samples involved about 100,000,000 cells.

Of the isolated RNA, all was reverse transcribed, and so the sequenced material was expressed TCRB transcripts. Naive, central memory and regulatory T cell samples produced a mean of around 4 million reads. The data were produced by immunoSEQ multiplex PCR, yet TCRdb's version contains in-frame clones alone and is incomplete. The sample holds 300,000 to 450,000 clones, roughly 12% seen once. The sequence was obtained from a man between 18 and 35 years old in good health. The sequencing input was naive CD4+ T cells from blood.

The CDR3 region has the DNA TGTGCCAGCTCACCAGAGACAGGGGGCTTTGAGCAGTTCTTC. Amino acid sequence: CASSPETGGFEQFF. The gene calls are TRBV18 and TRBJ2-1; 10 bases align to TRBD1. The CDR3 spans 14 residues. Germline V lookup: CDR1 KGHSH, CDR2 LQKENI. J was trimmed by 9 bases and V by 2 bases; bases with no gene match: 4.